The 10 T cell receptor beta chains below were found in one sample sequenced in a study of T cell responses to AZD1222 COVID-19 vaccine. Profiled with immunoSEQ multiplex PCR; TCRdb holds only in-frame clones, not every one. Of about 100,000 clones listed, 87% were seen once; the top ten hold less than 3.5%. Sequences were derived from peripheral blood, sampled on day 0 of AZD1222 vaccination. These receptors were obtained from an adult in good health.

The V and J genes are TRBV28 and TRBJ1-1; maybe TRBD1 (5 bases). There are 13 residues in the CDR3. Trimming pared 7 bases from V and 0 bases from J, leaving 9 bases between. Germline CDR1 and CDR2: MDHEN and SYDVKM. The CDR3 loop reads CASTGTVNTEAFF. The CDR3 DNA reads as TGTGCCAGCACAGGGACGGTGAACACTGAAGCTTTCTTT.

This clone was seen more than once but under ten times. This chain joins TRBV27 and TRBJ1-5; D ambiguous. The V end was cut by 5 bases, the J end by 0 bases, with 5 bases between. The CDR3 totals 13 residues. Germline values: CDR1 MNHEY, CDR2 SMNVEV (reference sequence). Here the CDR3 reads CASSPTSNQPQHF. The CDR3 nucleotides read TGTGCCAGCAGTCCGACTAGCAATCAGCCCCAGCATTTT.

This clone has only one observation. The rearrangement joins TRBV27 to TRBJ1-1; D ambiguous. V was pared by 9 bases and J by 4 bases, with 18 bases between. Germline V gene data show CDR1 as MNHEY and CDR2 as SMNVEV (reference sequence). This CDR3 comprises 14 residues. DNA for the CDR3: TGTGCCAGACGGAGAATTGATCTGAGCACTGAAGCTTTCTTT. Protein product: CARRRIDLSTEAFF.

V and J are TRBV4-3 and TRBJ1-1; D remains ambiguous. The length of the CDR3 is 15 residues. Germline loops: CDR1 LGHNA, CDR2 YSLEER. V was trimmed by 1 base and J by 1 base, leaving 10 bases between them. In DNA, the CDR3 is TGCGCCAGCAGCCAAGTTCGGGCGACGAACACTGAAGCTTTCTTT. The encoded protein is CASSQVRATNTEAFF.

The DNA of the CDR3 is TGTGCCAGTAGTATGTTTCCCGGTGACTACGAGCAGTACGTC. It yields the protein CASSMFPGDYEQYV. This sequence joins TRBV19 and TRBJ2-7; D unresolved. The CDR3 runs 14 residues. Germline values: CDR1 LNHDA, CDR2 SQIVND (reference sequence). V gave up 3 bases and J gave up 3 bases, with 12 bases separating them.

This CDR3 is CASSPDYEQFF. In nucleotides, the CDR3 is TGTGCCAGCTCACCCGATTATGAGCAGTTCTTC. The rearrangement joins TRBV18 to TRBJ2-1; no clear D. This CDR3 contains 11 residues. The germline V and J ends were trimmed by 3 bases and 8 bases, with 5 bases remaining between them. Germline V CDR1 and CDR2: KGHSH, LQKENI.

The J gene is TRBJ2-5, the V gene TRBV12-3 or TRBV12-4; D is unclear. The CDR3 is 11 amino acids. V was trimmed by 6 bases and J by 8 bases, leaving 10 bases between them. This CDR3 reads CASRAYGTQYF. In DNA, the CDR3 is TGTGCCAGCAGGGCTTATGGCACCCAGTACTTC.

The chain carries TRBV28 and TRBJ1-1; no reliable D call. Germline loops: CDR1 MDHEN, CDR2 SYDVKM. CDR3 length equals 14 residues. V lost 10 bases, J lost 3 bases, and 18 bases lay in between. The DNA for the CDR3 is TGTGCCACCCGACCCGGCGGTCGCTACACTGAAGCTTTCTTT. Encoded protein: CATRPGGRYTEAFF.

The gene calls are TRBV7-8 and TRBJ1-1; 8 bases match TRBD1. The ends lost 5 bases at V and 4 bases at J; junction bases unmatched: 6. The CDR3 loop spans 14 amino acids. Germline V lookup: CDR1 SGHVS, CDR2 FQNEAQ. In DNA, the CDR3 is TGTGCCAGCAGCCACCGTACAGGGGGCACTGAAGCTTTCTTT. Amino acid sequence: CASSHRTGGTEAFF.

The rearrangement joins TRBV2 to TRBJ1-2, with D uncertain. The CDR3 runs to 14 residues. The germline gives CDR1 SNHLY, CDR2 FYNNEI. V was trimmed by 8 bases and J by 3 bases, leaving 16 bases between them. The CDR3 DNA sequence: TGTGCCAGCGGGGAGGCGGGAACACACTATGGCTACACCTTC. Translated: CASGEAGTHYGYTF.